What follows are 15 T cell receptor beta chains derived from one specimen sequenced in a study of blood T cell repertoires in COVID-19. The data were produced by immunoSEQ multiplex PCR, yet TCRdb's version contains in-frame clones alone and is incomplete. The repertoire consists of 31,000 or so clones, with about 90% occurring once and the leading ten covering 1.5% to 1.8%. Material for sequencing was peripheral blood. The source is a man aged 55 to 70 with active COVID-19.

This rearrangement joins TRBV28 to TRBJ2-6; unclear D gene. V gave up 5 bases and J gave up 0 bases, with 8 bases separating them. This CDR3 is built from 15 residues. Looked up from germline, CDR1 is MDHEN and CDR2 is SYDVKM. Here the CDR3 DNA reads TGTGCCAGCAGTCTCTGGCCCTCTGGGGCCAACGTCCTGACTTTC. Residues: CASSLWPSGANVLTF.

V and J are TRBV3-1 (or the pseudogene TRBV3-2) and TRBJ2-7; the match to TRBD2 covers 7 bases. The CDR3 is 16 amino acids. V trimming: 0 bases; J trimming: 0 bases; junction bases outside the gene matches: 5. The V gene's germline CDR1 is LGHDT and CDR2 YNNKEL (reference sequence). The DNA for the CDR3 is TGTGCCAGCAGCCAAGATATAGCGGGTCTCTCCTACGAGCAGTACTTC. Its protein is CASSQDIAGLSYEQYF.

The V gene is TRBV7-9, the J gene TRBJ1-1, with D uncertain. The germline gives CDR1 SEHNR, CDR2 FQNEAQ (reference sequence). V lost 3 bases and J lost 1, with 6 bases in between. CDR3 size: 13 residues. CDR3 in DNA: TGTGCCAGCAGCTTCCAGGAGAACACTGAAGCTTTCTTT. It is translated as CASSFQENTEAFF. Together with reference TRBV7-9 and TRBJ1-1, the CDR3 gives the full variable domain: DTGVSQNPRHKITKRGQNVTFRCDPISEHNRLYWYRQTLGQGPEFLTYFQNEAQLEKSRLLSDRFSAERPKGSFSTLEIQRTEQGDSAMYLCASSFQENTEAFFGQGTRLTVV.

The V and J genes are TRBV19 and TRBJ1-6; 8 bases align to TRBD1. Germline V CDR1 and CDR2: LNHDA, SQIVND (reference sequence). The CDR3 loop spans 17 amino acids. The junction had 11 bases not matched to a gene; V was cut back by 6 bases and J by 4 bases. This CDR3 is CASRWGAGGRYNSPLHF. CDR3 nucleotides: TGTGCCAGTAGATGGGGGGCAGGGGGCCGTTATAATTCACCCCTCCACTTT.

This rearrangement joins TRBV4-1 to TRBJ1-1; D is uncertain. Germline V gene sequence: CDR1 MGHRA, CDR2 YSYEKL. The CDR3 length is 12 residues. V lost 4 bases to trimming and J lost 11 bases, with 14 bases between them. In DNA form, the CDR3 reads TGCGCCAGCAGCCCTCTTTTGGGCAAGGCTTTCTTT. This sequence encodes CASSPLLGKAFF.

The DNA of the CDR3 is TGTGCCAGCAGCGGGGACTGGAGGGAGACCCAGTACTTC. This translates into CASSGDWRETQYF. The chain is built from TRBV7-7 and TRBJ2-5, with D tentatively TRBD2 (6 bases). CDR1 SSHAT and CDR2 FNYEAQ come from the germline V gene (reference sequence). V gave up 5 bases and J gave up 5 bases, with 12 bases separating them. The CDR3 is made up of 13 amino acids.

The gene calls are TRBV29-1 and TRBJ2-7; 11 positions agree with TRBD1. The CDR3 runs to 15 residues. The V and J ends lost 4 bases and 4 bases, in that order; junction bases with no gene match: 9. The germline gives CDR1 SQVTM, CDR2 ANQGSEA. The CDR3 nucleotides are TGCAGCGTTGGGGTACCGGGACAGGGGGTTTACGAGCAGTACTTC. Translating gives CSVGVPGQGVYEQYF.

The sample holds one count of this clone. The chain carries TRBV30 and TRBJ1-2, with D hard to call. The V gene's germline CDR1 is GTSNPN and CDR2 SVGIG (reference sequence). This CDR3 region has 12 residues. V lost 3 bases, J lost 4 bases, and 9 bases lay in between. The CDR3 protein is CAWSSNIYGYTF. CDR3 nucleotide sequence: TGTGCCTGGAGCTCGAACATCTATGGCTACACCTTC.

As DNA, the CDR3 is TGTGCCTGGAGTGTACGCACCGGGGGGTACCAAGAGACCCAGTACTTC. Its translation: CAWSVRTGGYQETQYF. V is TRBV30 and J is TRBJ2-5; the match to TRBD2 covers 7 bases. V shed 0 bases, J shed 0 bases, and the junction held 7 bases outside the gene matches. The CDR3 is made up of 16 amino acids. Germline V gives CDR1 GTSNPN, CDR2 SVGIG (reference sequence).

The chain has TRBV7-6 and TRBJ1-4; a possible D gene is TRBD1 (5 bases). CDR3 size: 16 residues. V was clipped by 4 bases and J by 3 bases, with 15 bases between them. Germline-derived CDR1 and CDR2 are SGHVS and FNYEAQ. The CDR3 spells CASSSPIWGANEKLFF. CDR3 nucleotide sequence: TGTGCCAGCAGCTCCCCAATTTGGGGGGCTAATGAAAAACTGTTTTTT.

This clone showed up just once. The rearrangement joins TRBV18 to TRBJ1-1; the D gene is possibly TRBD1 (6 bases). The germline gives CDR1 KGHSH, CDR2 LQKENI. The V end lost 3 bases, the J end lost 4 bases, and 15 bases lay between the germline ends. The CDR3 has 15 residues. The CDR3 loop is CASSPLVTGITEAFF. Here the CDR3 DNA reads TGTGCCAGCTCACCCTTAGTCACAGGGATCACTGAAGCTTTCTTT.

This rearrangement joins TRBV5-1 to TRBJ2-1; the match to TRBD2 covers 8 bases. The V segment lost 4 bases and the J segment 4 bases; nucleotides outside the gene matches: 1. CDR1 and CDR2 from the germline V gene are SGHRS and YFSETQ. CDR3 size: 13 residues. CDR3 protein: CASSGTSYNEQFF. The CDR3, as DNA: TGCGCCAGCAGCGGGACTAGTTACAATGAGCAGTTCTTC.

In nucleotides, the CDR3 is TGTGCCAGCAGACAGACAGGGGGGGGGACCCAGTACTTC. Protein product: CASRQTGGGTQYF. V gene TRBV28 combines with J gene TRBJ2-5, with 9 bases identical to TRBD1. Trimming removed 6 bases from V and 7 bases from J; junction bases left unmatched: 6. The V gene's germline CDR1 is MDHEN and CDR2 SYDVKM. The CDR3 loop spans 13 amino acids. Full variable domain (missing parts from reference TRBV28 and TRBJ2-5): DVKVTQSSRYLVKRTGEKVFLECVQDMDHENMFWYRQDPGLGLRLIYFSYDVKMKEKGDIPEGYSVSREKKERFSLILESASTNQTSMYLCASRQTGGGTQYFGPGTRLLVL.

CDR3 nucleotides: TGTGCCACCAGCAGAGATAGGGTTGCGGGGGAAGAGACCCAGTACTTC. Translating gives CATSRDRVAGEETQYF. The rearrangement joins TRBV15 to TRBJ2-5; 7 positions agree with TRBD2. CDR1 LNHNV and CDR2 YYDKDF come from the germline V gene (reference sequence). With 0 bases clipped from V and 3 bases from J, the junction kept 7 bases outside the gene matches. The CDR3 contains 16 residues.

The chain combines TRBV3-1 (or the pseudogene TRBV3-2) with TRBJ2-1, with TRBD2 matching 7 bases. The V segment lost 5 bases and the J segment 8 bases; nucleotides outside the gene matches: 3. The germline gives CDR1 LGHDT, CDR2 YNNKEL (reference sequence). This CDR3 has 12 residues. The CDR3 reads CASSKGLDEQFF. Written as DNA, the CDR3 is TGTGCCAGCAGCAAAGGACTAGATGAGCAGTTCTTC.